These T cell receptor beta chains were read from a single sample in a study of cytomegalovirus exposure and HLA in healthy donors. Sequenced by immunoSEQ multiplex PCR; TCRdb stores in-frame clones only, minus some. This sample carries about 150,000 clones, more than 75% of them seen once, and the ten largest clones take roughly 4%. Sequenced sample: PBMCs. These receptors originate from a human donor in good health. The CDR3 runs from the conserved cysteine through the conserved F or W. A D gene is named only where the DNA matches it firmly. Some rows mark clone size as missing; the rest say once, few, many or name a class of expanded clone.

CDR3 protein: CAWSLRQISSYNSPLHF; CDR3 DNA: TGTGCCTGGAGTCTACGACAGATAAGCTCCTATAATTCACCCCTCCACTTT; V gene: TRBV30; clone size: NA; J gene: TRBJ1-6; D gene: NA
CDR3 protein: CASSFGGSNLNQPQHF; CDR3 DNA: TGTGCCAGCAGTTTTGGGGGCTCCAATTTAAATCAGCCCCAGCATTTT; V gene: TRBV28; clone size: NA; J gene: TRBJ1-5; D gene: NA
CDR3 protein: CASSSRQGLSNEQFF; CDR3 DNA: TGTGCCAGCAGTTCCCGACAGGGGCTTAGCAATGAGCAGTTCTTC; V gene: TRBV11-3; clone size: few; J gene: TRBJ2-1; D gene: TRBD1
CDR3 protein: CASSPGQGFYEQYF; CDR3 DNA: TGTGCCAGCAGTCCGGGACAGGGCTTTTACGAGCAGTACTTC; V gene: TRBV5-6; clone size: NA; J gene: TRBJ2-7; D gene: TRBD1
CDR3 protein: CASTGTSGGSNTGELFF; CDR3 DNA: TGCGCCAGCACCGGGACTAGCGGGGGTTCGAACACCGGGGAGCTGTTTTTT; V gene: TRBV5-1; clone size: NA; J gene: TRBJ2-2; D gene: TRBD2
CDR3 protein: CASSSPQGGYEQYF; CDR3 DNA: TGTGCCAGCAGCTCCCCCCAGGGGGGTTACGAGCAGTACTTC; V gene: TRBV5-4; clone size: NA; J gene: TRBJ2-7; D gene: NA
CDR3 protein: CASSLTPQRQETQYF; CDR3 DNA: TGTGCCAGCAGCTTAACTCCCCAGCGGCAAGAGACCCAGTACTTC; V gene: TRBV7-3; clone size: NA; J gene: TRBJ2-5; D gene: NA
CDR3 protein: CASSPQNPGTGTYEQYF; CDR3 DNA: TGTGCCAGCAGCCCGCAAAACCCCGGGACAGGGACCTACGAGCAGTACTTC; V gene: TRBV11-2; clone size: NA; J gene: TRBJ2-7; D gene: TRBD1
CDR3 protein: CASSYGQGTGTGELFF; CDR3 DNA: TGTGCCAGCAGCTACGGACAGGGTACGGGAACCGGGGAGCTGTTTTTT; V gene: TRBV7-2; clone size: NA; J gene: TRBJ2-2; D gene: TRBD1
CDR3 protein: CASSTEAAREQFF; CDR3 DNA: TGCGCCAGCAGCACGGAAGCAGCGCGTGAGCAGTTCTTC; V gene: TRBV5-1; clone size: NA; J gene: TRBJ2-1; D gene: NA
CDR3 protein: CASSLWANTEAFF; CDR3 DNA: TGTGCCAGCAGTTTGTGGGCGAACACTGAAGCTTTCTTT; V gene: TRBV28; clone size: NA; J gene: TRBJ1-1; D gene: NA
CDR3 protein: CASSETLAGGGNEQFF; CDR3 DNA: TGTGCCAGCAGTGAAACTTTGGCGGGGGGCGGGAATGAGCAGTTCTTC; V gene: TRBV6-1; clone size: NA; J gene: TRBJ2-1; D gene: TRBD2
CDR3 protein: CASSQGSTEAFF; CDR3 DNA: TGTGCCAGTAGTCAGGGGTCCACTGAAGCTTTCTTT; V gene: TRBV19; clone size: once; J gene: TRBJ1-1; D gene: NA
CDR3 protein: CARPRGNSGNTIYF; CDR3 DNA: TGTGCCAGACCCAGGGGAAACTCTGGAAACACCATATATTTT; V gene: TRBV5-6; clone size: NA; J gene: TRBJ1-3; D gene: NA
CDR3 protein: CASSPILEINTGELFF; CDR3 DNA: TGTGCCAGCAGTCCCATCCTCGAGATAAACACCGGGGAGCTGTTTTTT; V gene: TRBV28; clone size: NA; J gene: TRBJ2-2; D gene: NA
CDR3 protein: CASSPLTGDNTEAFF; CDR3 DNA: TGTGCCAGCTCACCATTGACAGGAGACAACACTGAAGCTTTCTTT; V gene: TRBV18; clone size: NA; J gene: TRBJ1-1; D gene: NA
CDR3 protein: CASSLGQGAPMNTEAFF; CDR3 DNA: TGCGCCAGCAGCTTGGGACAGGGGGCTCCTATGAACACTGAAGCTTTCTTT; V gene: TRBV5-1; clone size: NA; J gene: TRBJ1-1; D gene: TRBD1
CDR3 protein: CATSRGTSGFTDTQYF; CDR3 DNA: TGTGCCACCAGCAGAGGGACTAGCGGGTTTACAGATACGCAGTATTTT; V gene: TRBV15; clone size: few; J gene: TRBJ2-3; D gene: TRBD2
CDR3 protein: CSVVSRNNGYTF; CDR3 DNA: TGCAGCGTTGTATCCAGGAATAATGGCTACACCTTC; V gene: TRBV29-1; clone size: NA; J gene: TRBJ1-2; D gene: NA
CDR3 protein: CAWSVSRVTNEKLFF; CDR3 DNA: TGTGCCTGGAGTGTCAGCAGGGTCACTAATGAAAAACTGTTTTTT; V gene: TRBV30; clone size: NA; J gene: TRBJ1-4; D gene: NA
CDR3 protein: CASSSGRQAEAFF; CDR3 DNA: TGTGCCAGCAGTTCAGGGCGTCAAGCTGAAGCTTTCTTT; V gene: TRBV28; clone size: NA; J gene: TRBJ1-1; D gene: NA
CDR3 protein: CASSPGQGGGNGYTF; CDR3 DNA: TGCGCCAGCAGCCCCGGACAGGGTGGTGGAAACGGCTACACCTTC; V gene: TRBV5-1; clone size: NA; J gene: TRBJ1-2; D gene: TRBD1
CDR3 protein: CASSSREKSYEQYF; CDR3 DNA: TGTGCCAGCAGTTCGCGGGAGAAGTCCTACGAGCAGTACTTC; V gene: TRBV28; clone size: NA; J gene: TRBJ2-7; D gene: TRBD2
CDR3 protein: CASSSTPTGGREKLFF; CDR3 DNA: TGTGCCAGCAGCTCGACGCCGACAGGGGGCCGTGAAAAACTGTTTTTT; V gene: TRBV11-2; clone size: once; J gene: TRBJ1-4; D gene: TRBD1
CDR3 protein: CSVLGGETQYF; CDR3 DNA: TGCAGCGTTTTGGGAGGGGAGACCCAGTACTTC; V gene: TRBV29-1; clone size: NA; J gene: TRBJ2-5; D gene: TRBD2
CDR3 protein: CASRGTSGGDNEQFF; CDR3 DNA: TGTGCCAGCCGGGGTACTAGCGGAGGGGACAATGAGCAGTTCTTC; V gene: TRBV6-5; clone size: NA; J gene: TRBJ2-1; D gene: TRBD2
CDR3 protein: CASSSTATGELFF; CDR3 DNA: TGCGCCAGCAGCTCAACTGCTACCGGGGAGCTGTTTTTT; V gene: TRBV4-3; clone size: NA; J gene: TRBJ2-2; D gene: NA
CDR3 protein: CASSEAGPMGDSPLHF; CDR3 DNA: TGTGCCAGCAGTGAAGCAGGTCCAATGGGAGATTCACCCCTCCACTTT; V gene: TRBV6-1; clone size: NA; J gene: TRBJ1-6; D gene: NA
CDR3 protein: CATSRGAQETQYF; CDR3 DNA: TGTGCCACCAGCAGGGGGGCCCAAGAGACCCAGTACTTC; V gene: TRBV15; clone size: NA; J gene: TRBJ2-5; D gene: NA
CDR3 protein: CASSFRGTGELFF; CDR3 DNA: TGTGCCAGCAGTTTTCGGGGGACCGGGGAGCTGTTTTTT; V gene: TRBV27; clone size: NA; J gene: TRBJ2-2; D gene: NA
CDR3 protein: CASSFGNRDGYGYTF; CDR3 DNA: TGTGCCAGCAGCTTCGGGAACAGGGACGGATATGGCTACACCTTC; V gene: TRBV7-2; clone size: NA; J gene: TRBJ1-2; D gene: NA
CDR3 protein: CASSLLSGLSYNEQFF; CDR3 DNA: TGTGCCAGCAGTTTACTTTCCGGGTTGTCCTACAATGAGCAGTTCTTC; V gene: TRBV27; clone size: NA; J gene: TRBJ2-1; D gene: NA
CDR3 protein: CASSPDGTGYEQYF; CDR3 DNA: TGCGCCAGCAGCCCGGACGGGACAGGCTACGAGCAGTACTTC; V gene: TRBV5-1; clone size: NA; J gene: TRBJ2-7; D gene: TRBD1
CDR3 protein: CATSRDRETQYF; CDR3 DNA: TGTGCCACCAGCAGAGATCGGGAGACCCAGTACTTC; V gene: TRBV15; clone size: once; J gene: TRBJ2-5; D gene: NA
CDR3 protein: CASRARDRLNTEAFF; CDR3 DNA: TGTGCCAGCAGGGCAAGGGACAGGCTGAACACTGAAGCTTTCTTT; V gene: TRBV2; clone size: NA; J gene: TRBJ1-1; D gene: TRBD1
CDR3 protein: CAISDSSPGEQYF; CDR3 DNA: TGTGCCATCAGTGATAGCTCCCCGGGTGAGCAGTACTTC; V gene: TRBV10-3; clone size: once; J gene: TRBJ2-7; D gene: NA
CDR3 protein: CSAGDRGLVLDEQYF; CDR3 DNA: TGCAGCGCGGGGGACAGGGGCCTAGTGTTGGACGAGCAGTACTTC; V gene: TRBV29-1; clone size: NA; J gene: TRBJ2-7; D gene: TRBD1
CDR3 protein: CASSTGPQEPRAQYF; CDR3 DNA: TGTGCCAGCAGTACCGGGCCCCAAGAGCCCAGGGCCCAGTACTTC; V gene: TRBV5-7; clone size: NA; J gene: TRBJ2-5; D gene: NA
CDR3 protein: CASSRQYEEKLFF; CDR3 DNA: TGTGCCAGCAGTCGACAGTACGAGGAAAAACTGTTTTTT; V gene: TRBV11-1; clone size: NA; J gene: TRBJ1-4; D gene: NA
CDR3 protein: CASSESGTRGLSEQFF; CDR3 DNA: TGTGCCAGCAGTGAATCGGGTACGCGGGGTCTCAGTGAGCAGTTCTTC; V gene: TRBV6-1; clone size: NA; J gene: TRBJ2-1; D gene: NA
CDR3 protein: CASSLSILTEGHTQYF; CDR3 DNA: TGTGCCAGCAGTTTATCGATTCTTACAGAAGGCCATACGCAGTATTTT; V gene: TRBV27; clone size: NA; J gene: TRBJ2-3; D gene: NA
CDR3 protein: CATSLAGWGDTQYF; CDR3 DNA: TGTGCCACCAGCCTAGCGGGGTGGGGAGATACGCAGTATTTT; V gene: TRBV15; clone size: NA; J gene: TRBJ2-3; D gene: TRBD2
CDR3 protein: CASGRGSGADTQYF; CDR3 DNA: TGTGCTAGTGGTCGCGGAAGCGGGGCAGATACGCAGTATTTT; V gene: TRBV12-5; clone size: once; J gene: TRBJ2-3; D gene: TRBD2
CDR3 protein: CASSLTKASGGSYNEQFF; CDR3 DNA: TGTGCCAGCAGCTTAACCAAGGCCAGCGGGGGCTCCTACAATGAGCAGTTCTTC; V gene: TRBV11-3; clone size: NA; J gene: TRBJ2-1; D gene: TRBD2
CDR3 protein: CSVEGRGRVYNEQFF; CDR3 DNA: TGCAGCGTTGAGGGGCGGGGGCGAGTATACAATGAGCAGTTCTTC; V gene: TRBV29-1; clone size: NA; J gene: TRBJ2-1; D gene: NA